Shown below are 17 T cell receptor beta chains from a single sample sequenced in a study of OX40 agonist ivuxolimab in advanced cancers. Generated by immunoSEQ multiplex PCR, the TCRdb table keeps only in-frame clones and is missing some. The data show approximately 100,000 clones, approximately 90% seen once. The sequencing here drew on CD4+ or CD8+ T cells sorted from blood, taken in a trial of the OX40 agonist ivuxolimab. These receptors were obtained from an adult with an advanced solid tumor such as melanoma, head and neck, liver or kidney cancer.

The V call is TRBV2, the J call TRBJ1-5; tentative D call: TRBD1 (5 bases). V gave up 8 bases and J gave up 2 bases, with 13 bases separating them. This CDR3 spans 14 amino acids. Per germline, CDR1 SNHLY and CDR2 FYNNEI. CDR3: CASYAGRGNQPQHF. The DNA for the CDR3 is TGTGCCAGCTATGCAGGGCGCGGCAATCAGCCCCAGCATTTT.

The chain joins TRBV5-1 to TRBJ1-1; 7 positions match TRBD1. The trim removed 7 bases at V and 4 bases at J, leaving 10 bases unmatched. CDR1 is SGHRS, CDR2 YFSETQ, per germline. The CDR3 totals 14 residues. CDR3 DNA: TGCGCCAGCGGGGAGGGGGCGTGGAGCACTGAAGCTTTCTTT. The encoded protein is CASGEGAWSTEAFF. Looking up the rest from reference TRBV5-1 and TRBJ1-1 gives the full variable domain: KAGVTQTPRYLIKTRGQQVTLSCSPISGHRSVSWYQQTPGQGLQFLFEYFSETQRNKGNFPGRFSGRQFSNSRSEMNVSTLELGDSALYLCASGEGAWSTEAFFGQGTRLTVV.

The chain combines TRBV29-1 with TRBJ2-1, with D maybe TRBD1 (6 bases). The CDR3 is 16 residues long. From germline, CDR1 is SQVTM and CDR2 ANQGSEA. Between the trimmed V and J ends, which lost 6 bases and 1 base, there was a span of 19 bases. DNA of the CDR3: TGCAGCGTATCCCGGACTGGGGGCGTTTCCTACAATGAGCAGTTCTTC. Translated: CSVSRTGGVSYNEQFF.

CDR3 in amino acids: CSAVNLAGGDTQYF. The CDR3 nucleotides are TGCAGCGCAGTTAACCTAGCGGGAGGAGATACGCAGTATTTT. J is TRBJ2-3 and V is TRBV29-1; 11 bases map to TRBD2. This CDR3 is 14 amino acids long. Looked up from germline, CDR1 is SQVTM and CDR2 is ANQGSEA. Trimming took 7 bases from V and 5 from J; bases not matched to a gene: 8.

The chain combines TRBV7-9 with TRBJ1-6; a weak D match, TRBD1 (5 bases). Germline V gene sequence: CDR1 SEHNR, CDR2 FQNEAQ (reference sequence). The CDR3 is 14 residues long. V was trimmed by 1 base and J by 7 bases, leaving 8 bases between them. In nucleotides, the CDR3 is TGTGCCAGCAGCTTAGGGTCAGGGAATTCACCCCTCCACTTT. This codes for CASSLGSGNSPLHF. The full variable domain, with the rest looked up from reference TRBV7-9 and TRBJ1-6, is DTGVSQNPRHKITKRGQNVTFRCDPISEHNRLYWYRQTLGQGPEFLTYFQNEAQLEKSRLLSDRFSAERPKGSFSTLEIQRTEQGDSAMYLCASSLGSGNSPLHFGNGTRLTVT.

This sequence joins TRBV13 and TRBJ2-5, with 7 bases aligning to TRBD1. The germline V gene has CDR1 PRHDT and CDR2 FYEKMQ (reference sequence). This CDR3 comprises 16 residues. V was clipped by 0 bases and J by 4 bases; unmatched bases: 8. The CDR3: CASSLGFQGVRETQYF. CDR3 bases: TGTGCCAGCAGCTTAGGATTCCAGGGGGTCAGAGAGACCCAGTACTTC.

The sample holds one count of this clone. As DNA, the CDR3 is TGTGCCAGCAGCCACCGGGGGCCCGCCTACGAGCAGTACTTC. Translated: CASSHRGPAYEQYF. The chain joins TRBV4-2 to TRBJ2-7; the D call may be TRBD1 or TRBD2 (6 bases each). The CDR3 extends over 14 amino acids. Per the germline V gene, CDR1 is LGHNA and CDR2 is YNFKEQ. V lost 3 bases and J lost 2, with 11 bases in between.

V is TRBV5-5 and J is TRBJ1-1; D is unclear. This CDR3 contains 13 residues. V was trimmed by 1 base and J by 2 bases, leaving 6 bases between them. The germline CDR1 and CDR2 sequences are SGHKS and YYEKEE (reference sequence). The CDR3 is CASSLTLNTEAFF. CDR3 nucleotide sequence: TGTGCCAGCAGCTTGACTCTAAACACTGAAGCTTTCTTT. Full variable domain (rest looked up from reference TRBV5-5 and TRBJ1-1): DAGVTQSPTHLIKTRGQQVTLRCSPISGHKSVSWYQQVLGQGPQFIFQYYEKEERGRGNFPDRFSARQFPNYSSELNVNALLLGDSALYLCASSLTLNTEAFFGQGTRLTVV.

The chain recombines TRBV6-1 with TRBJ1-6; the match to TRBD1 covers 7 bases. CDR3 length: 14 amino acids. The V segment lost 4 bases and the J segment 10 bases; nucleotides outside the gene matches: 7. Germline CDR1 is MNHNS and CDR2 is SASEGT. As DNA, the CDR3 is TGTGCCAGCAGTGGCCGACAGGGTGAATCACCCCTCCACTTT. This sequence encodes CASSGRQGESPLHF.

V usage is TRBV7-6 and J usage is TRBJ2-3; 8 bases map to TRBD1. CDR1 and CDR2 (germline): SGHVS, FNYEAQ. CDR3 length equals 14 residues. The ends lost 5 bases at V and 4 bases at J; junction bases unmatched: 5. The CDR3 DNA reads as TGTGCCAGCAGCCCTGGACAGGGAGCAGATACGCAGTATTTT. Its translation: CASSPGQGADTQYF.

This chain joins TRBV9 and TRBJ2-2, with TRBD2 identical over 12 bases. V trimming: 0 bases; J trimming: 6 bases; junction bases outside the gene matches: 9. Germline V gene lookup returns CDR1 SGDLS and CDR2 YYNGEE. The length of the CDR3 is 18 residues. CDR3 in amino acids: CASSVGIASGRAAGELFF. Here the CDR3 DNA reads TGTGCCAGCAGCGTAGGTATCGCTAGCGGGAGGGCCGCCGGGGAGCTGTTTTTT.

This chain connects TRBV21-1 to TRBJ1-2. TRBV21-1 is assigned pseudogene status. This CDR3 comprises 14 residues. CDR3 residues: CASSKVAGHYGYTF. CDR3 DNA sequence: TGTGCCAGCAGCAAAGTTGCGGGGCACTATGGCTACACCTTC.

The chain has TRBV6-5 and TRBJ2-7; 9 nucleotides match TRBD2. This CDR3 is 12 amino acids long. Germline trimming cut 5 bases from V and 6 bases from J; bases unmatched to any gene: 2. The germline V gene has CDR1 MNHEY and CDR2 SVGAGI. The CDR3 region is CASSGAGGEQYF. DNA of the CDR3: TGTGCCAGCAGTGGAGCGGGAGGCGAGCAGTACTTC.

V gene TRBV2 combines with J gene TRBJ2-3; possibly TRBD2 for D (6 bases). Germline V gene lookup returns CDR1 SNHLY and CDR2 FYNNEI. This CDR3 has 15 amino acids. The germline V and J ends were trimmed by 5 bases and 8 bases, with 20 bases remaining between them. CDR3 nucleotides: TGTGCCAGCAGTCCAGGGTGGGGGGACCCAGGTACGCAGTATTTT. Its protein product is CASSPGWGDPGTQYF.

J is TRBJ1-1 and V is TRBV21-1. TRBV21-1 is classified as a pseudogene. CDR3 length: 12 amino acids. CDR3 in DNA: TGTGCCAGCAGCAAAGTTATAGGTGGGGCTTTCTTT. Translation gives CASSKVIGGAFF.

The rearrangement joins TRBV5-6 to TRBJ2-1; 8 nucleotides align to TRBD1. This CDR3 has 17 amino acids. Germline CDR1 and CDR2: SGHDT and YYEEEE. The V gene end was trimmed by 3 bases and the J gene end by 3 bases; junction bases not matched to a gene: 11. CDR3 amino acids: CASSWAESDRDYNEQFF. Written as DNA, the CDR3 is TGTGCCAGCAGCTGGGCAGAGTCGGACAGGGACTACAATGAGCAGTTCTTC. Variable domain in full (rest from reference TRBV5-6 and TRBJ2-1): DAGVTQSPTHLIKTRGQQVTLRCSPKSGHDTVSWYQQALGQGPQFIFQYYEEEERQRGNFPDRFSGHQFPNYSSELNVNALLLGDSALYLCASSWAESDRDYNEQFFGPGTRLTVL.

The chain carries TRBV6-1 and TRBJ2-3; tentative D call: TRBD2 (6 bases). V shed 8 bases and J shed 1 base, with 13 bases lying between them. Germline V gives CDR1 MNHNS, CDR2 SASEGT. The CDR3 runs to 14 residues. CDR3 region: CASGPGGGTDTQYF. The CDR3 nucleotides are TGTGCCAGCGGGCCAGGCGGGGGCACAGATACGCAGTATTTT.